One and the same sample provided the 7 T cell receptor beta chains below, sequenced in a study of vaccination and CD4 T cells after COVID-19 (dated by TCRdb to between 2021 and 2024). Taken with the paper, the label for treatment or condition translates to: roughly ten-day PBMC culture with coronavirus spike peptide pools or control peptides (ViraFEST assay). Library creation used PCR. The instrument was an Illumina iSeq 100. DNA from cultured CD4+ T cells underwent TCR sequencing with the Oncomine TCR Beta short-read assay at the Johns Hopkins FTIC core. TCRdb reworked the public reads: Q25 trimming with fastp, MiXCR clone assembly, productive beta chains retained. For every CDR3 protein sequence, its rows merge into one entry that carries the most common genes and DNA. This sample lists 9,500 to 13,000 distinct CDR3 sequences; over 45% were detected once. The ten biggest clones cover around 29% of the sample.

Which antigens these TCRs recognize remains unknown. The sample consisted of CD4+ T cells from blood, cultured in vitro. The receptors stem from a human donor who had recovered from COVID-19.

CDR3 sequence (DNA): TGTGCCAGCAGCCTCCGGACAGGGAGATCCCTCCACTTT. Translated: CASSLRTGRSLHF. The chain has TRBV21-1 and TRBJ1-6; TRBD1 is the table's D call, not checked against the DNA. TRBV21-1 is a recognized pseudogene. This CDR3 region has 13 residues.

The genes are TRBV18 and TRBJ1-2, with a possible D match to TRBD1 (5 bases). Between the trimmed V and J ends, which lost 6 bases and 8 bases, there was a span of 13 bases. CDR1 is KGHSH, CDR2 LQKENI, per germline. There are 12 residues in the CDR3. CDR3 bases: TGTGCCAGCTCGCCGGGGGAAGAAGGCTACACCTTC. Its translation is CASSPGEEGYTF.

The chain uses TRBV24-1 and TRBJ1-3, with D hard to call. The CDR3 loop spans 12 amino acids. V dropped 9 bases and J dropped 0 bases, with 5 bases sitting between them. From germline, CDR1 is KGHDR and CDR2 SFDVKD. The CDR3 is CATESSGNTIYF. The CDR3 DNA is TGTGCCACCGAAAGCTCTGGAAACACCATATATTTT.

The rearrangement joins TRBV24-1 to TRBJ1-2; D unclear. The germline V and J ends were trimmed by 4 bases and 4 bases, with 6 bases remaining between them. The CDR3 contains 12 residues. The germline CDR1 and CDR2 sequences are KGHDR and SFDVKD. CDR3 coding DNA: TGTGCCACCAGTGACAGGACCTATGGCTACACCTTC. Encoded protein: CATSDRTYGYTF.

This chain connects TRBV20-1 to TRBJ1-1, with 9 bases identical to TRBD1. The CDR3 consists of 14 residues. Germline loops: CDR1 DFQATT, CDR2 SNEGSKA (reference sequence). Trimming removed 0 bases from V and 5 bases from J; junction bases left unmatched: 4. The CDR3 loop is CSARERTGVTEAFF. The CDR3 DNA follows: TGCAGTGCTAGAGAACGGACAGGGGTAACTGAAGCTTTCTTT.

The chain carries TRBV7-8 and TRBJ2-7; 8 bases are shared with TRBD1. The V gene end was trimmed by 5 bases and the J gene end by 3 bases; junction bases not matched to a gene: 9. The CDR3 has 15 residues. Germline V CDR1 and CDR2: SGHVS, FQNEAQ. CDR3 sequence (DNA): TGTGCCAGCAGCAAGGGAGGACAGGGCCTCTACGAGCAGTACTTC. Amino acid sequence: CASSKGGQGLYEQYF.

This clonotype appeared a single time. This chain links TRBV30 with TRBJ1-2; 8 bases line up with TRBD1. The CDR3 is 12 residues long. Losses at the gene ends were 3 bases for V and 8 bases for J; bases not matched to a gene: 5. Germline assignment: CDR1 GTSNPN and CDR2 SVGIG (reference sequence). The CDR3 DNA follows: TGTGCCTGGAGCGAGACAGGGGTAGGCTACACCTTC. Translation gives CAWSETGVGYTF.